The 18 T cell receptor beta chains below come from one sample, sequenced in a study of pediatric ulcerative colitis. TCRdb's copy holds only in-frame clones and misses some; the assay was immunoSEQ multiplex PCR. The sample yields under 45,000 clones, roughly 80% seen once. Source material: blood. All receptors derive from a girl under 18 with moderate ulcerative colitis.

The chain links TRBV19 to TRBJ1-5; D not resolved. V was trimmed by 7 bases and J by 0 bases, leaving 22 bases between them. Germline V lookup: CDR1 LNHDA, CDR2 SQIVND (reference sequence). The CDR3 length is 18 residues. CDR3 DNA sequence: TGTGCCAGTACCTCTGCGCCCCCCAGTCCAGGTAGCAATCAGCCCCAGCATTTT. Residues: CASTSAPPSPGSNQPQHF.

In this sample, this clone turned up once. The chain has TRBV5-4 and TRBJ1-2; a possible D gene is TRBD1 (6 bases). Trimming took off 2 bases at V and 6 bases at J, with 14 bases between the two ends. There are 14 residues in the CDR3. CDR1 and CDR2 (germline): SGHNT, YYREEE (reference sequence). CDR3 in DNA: TGTGCCAGCAGCTTAGGGCAGGGGACGGATGGCTACACCTTC. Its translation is CASSLGQGTDGYTF.

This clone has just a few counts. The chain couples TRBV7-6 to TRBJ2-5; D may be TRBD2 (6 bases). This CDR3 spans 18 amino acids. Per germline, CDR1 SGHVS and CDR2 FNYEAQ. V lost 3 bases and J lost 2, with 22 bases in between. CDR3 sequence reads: CASSFLMSIWGEQETQYF. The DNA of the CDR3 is TGTGCCAGCAGCTTTCTTATGTCGATCTGGGGGGAACAAGAGACCCAGTACTTC.

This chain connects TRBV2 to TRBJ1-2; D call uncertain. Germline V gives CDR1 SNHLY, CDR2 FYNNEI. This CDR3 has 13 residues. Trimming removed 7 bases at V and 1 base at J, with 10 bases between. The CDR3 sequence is CASTPPVNYGYTF. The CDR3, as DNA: TGTGCCAGCACCCCCCCGGTTAACTATGGCTACACCTTC.

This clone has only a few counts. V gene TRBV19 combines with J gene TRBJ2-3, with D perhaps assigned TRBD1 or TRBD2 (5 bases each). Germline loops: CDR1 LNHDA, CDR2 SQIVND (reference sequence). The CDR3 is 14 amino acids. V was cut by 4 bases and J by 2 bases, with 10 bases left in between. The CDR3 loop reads CASSTQGDTDTQYF. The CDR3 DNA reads TGTGCCAGTAGTACGCAGGGAGACACAGATACGCAGTATTTT. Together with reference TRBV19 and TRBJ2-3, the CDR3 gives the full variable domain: DGGITQSPKYLFRKEGQNVTLSCEQNLNHDAMYWYRQDPGQGLRLIYYSQIVNDFQKGDIAEGYSVSREKKESFPLTVTSAQKNPTAFYLCASSTQGDTDTQYFGPGTRLTVL.

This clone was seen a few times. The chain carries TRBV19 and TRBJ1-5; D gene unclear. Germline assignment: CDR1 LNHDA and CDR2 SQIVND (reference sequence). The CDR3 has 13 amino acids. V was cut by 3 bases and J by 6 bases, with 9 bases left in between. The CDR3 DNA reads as TGTGCCAGTAGTATCGGGCGGGGTCAGCCCCAGCATTTT. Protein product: CASSIGRGQPQHF.

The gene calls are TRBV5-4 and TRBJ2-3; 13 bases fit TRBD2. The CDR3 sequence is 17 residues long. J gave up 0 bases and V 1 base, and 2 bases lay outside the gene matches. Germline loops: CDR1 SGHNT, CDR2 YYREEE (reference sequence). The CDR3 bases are TGTGCCAGCAGCTTGCGACTAGCGGGGGGTAGCACAGATACGCAGTATTTT. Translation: CASSLRLAGGSTDTQYF. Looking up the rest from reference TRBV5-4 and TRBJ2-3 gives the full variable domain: ETGVTQSPTHLIKTRGQQVTLRCSSQSGHNTVSWYQQALGQGPQFIFQYYREEENGRGNFPPRFSGLQFPNYSSELNVNALELDDSALYLCASSLRLAGGSTDTQYFGPGTRLTVL.

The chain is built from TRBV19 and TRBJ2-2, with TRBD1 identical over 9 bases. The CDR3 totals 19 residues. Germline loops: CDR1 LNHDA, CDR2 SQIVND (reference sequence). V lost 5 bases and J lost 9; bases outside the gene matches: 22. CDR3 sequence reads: CASSSLTLGQGNGDRELFF. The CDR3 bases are TGTGCCAGTAGTTCACTCACCCTTGGACAGGGGAATGGGGACCGGGAGCTGTTTTTT.

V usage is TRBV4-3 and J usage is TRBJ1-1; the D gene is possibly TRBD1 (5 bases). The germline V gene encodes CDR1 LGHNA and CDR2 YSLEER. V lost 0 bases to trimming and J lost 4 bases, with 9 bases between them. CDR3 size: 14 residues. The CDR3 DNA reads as TGCGCCAGCAGCCAAGAGGGTGGGGCCACTGAAGCTTTCTTT. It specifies CASSQEGGATEAFF.

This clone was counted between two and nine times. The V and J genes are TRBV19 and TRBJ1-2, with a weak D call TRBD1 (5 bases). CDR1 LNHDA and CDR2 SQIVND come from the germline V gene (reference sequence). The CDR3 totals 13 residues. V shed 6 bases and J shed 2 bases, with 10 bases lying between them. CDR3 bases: TGTGCCAGTAGGAGGGACTCCAACTATGGCTACACCTTC. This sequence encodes CASRRDSNYGYTF.

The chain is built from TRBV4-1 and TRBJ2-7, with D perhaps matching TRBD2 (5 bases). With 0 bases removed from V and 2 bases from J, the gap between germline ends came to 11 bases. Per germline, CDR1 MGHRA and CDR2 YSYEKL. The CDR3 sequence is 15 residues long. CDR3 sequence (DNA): TGCGCCAGCAGCCAAGATGTACTAGGTCCCTACGAGCAGTACTTC. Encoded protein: CASSQDVLGPYEQYF.

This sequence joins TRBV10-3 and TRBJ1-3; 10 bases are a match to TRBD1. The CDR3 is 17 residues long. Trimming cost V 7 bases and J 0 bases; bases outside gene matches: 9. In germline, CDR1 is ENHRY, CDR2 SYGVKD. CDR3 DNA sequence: TGTGCCATCATCGGGACAGGGGCCAGGTCCTCTGGAAACACCATATATTTT. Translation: CAIIGTGARSSGNTIYF.

The CDR3 reads CASSRWTSGGGYTIYF. The DNA for the CDR3 is TGTGCCAGCAGTAGATGGACTAGCGGGGGGGGCTACACCATATATTTT. The chain has TRBV6-6 and TRBJ1-3, with D perhaps matching TRBD1 (6 bases). With 5 bases removed from V and 8 bases from J, the gap between germline ends came to 22 bases. This CDR3 comprises 16 residues. CDR1 and CDR2 from the germline V gene are MNHNY and SVGAGI (reference sequence).

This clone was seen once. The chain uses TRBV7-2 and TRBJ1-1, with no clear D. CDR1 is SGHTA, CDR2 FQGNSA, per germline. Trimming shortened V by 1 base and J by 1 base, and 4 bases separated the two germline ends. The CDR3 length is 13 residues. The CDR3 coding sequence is TGTGCCAGCAGCTTAGAGGGGAACACTGAAGCTTTCTTT. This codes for CASSLEGNTEAFF.

This CDR3 reads CASSLTSAEETQYF. The CDR3 nucleotides read TGTGCCAGCAGCTTGACAAGCGCCGAAGAGACCCAGTACTTC. J is TRBJ2-5 and V is TRBV11-2, with D uncertain. This CDR3 comprises 14 residues. Germline V gene sequence: CDR1 SGHAT, CDR2 FQNNGV. V dropped 3 bases and J dropped 3 bases, with 11 bases sitting between them.

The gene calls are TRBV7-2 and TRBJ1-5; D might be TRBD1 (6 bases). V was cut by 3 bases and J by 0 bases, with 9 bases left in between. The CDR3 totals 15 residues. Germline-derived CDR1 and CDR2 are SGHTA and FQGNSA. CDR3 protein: CASSFTGHSNQPQHF. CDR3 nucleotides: TGTGCCAGCAGCTTTACGGGACATAGCAATCAGCCCCAGCATTTT.

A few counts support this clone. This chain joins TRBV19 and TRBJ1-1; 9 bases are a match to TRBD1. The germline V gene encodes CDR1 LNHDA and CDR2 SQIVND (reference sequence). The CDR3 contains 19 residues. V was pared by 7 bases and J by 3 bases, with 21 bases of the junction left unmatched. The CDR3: CASTSRTGGDFIFDTEAFF. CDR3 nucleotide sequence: TGTGCCAGTACATCCCGTACAGGGGGCGATTTTATTTTCGACACTGAAGCTTTCTTT.

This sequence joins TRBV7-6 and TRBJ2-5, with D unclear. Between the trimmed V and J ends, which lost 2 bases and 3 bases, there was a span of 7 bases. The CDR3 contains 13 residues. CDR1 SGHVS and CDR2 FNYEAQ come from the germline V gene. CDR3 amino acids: CASSLRREETQYF. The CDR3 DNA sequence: TGTGCCAGCAGCTTACGACGGGAAGAGACCCAGTACTTC.